Following are 21 T cell receptor beta chains from one sample sequenced in a study of blood T cell repertoires in COVID-19. Measured with immunoSEQ multiplex PCR; TCRdb has only the in-frame clones, and not every one. The sample lists around 100,000 clones; around nine tenths were seen once. Sequencing was carried out using peripheral blood. These receptors originate from a woman in her 70s who had recovered from COVID-19.

Written as DNA, the CDR3 is TGTGCCAGCAGCGTGGGGACAGGGGGCACTGAAGCTTTCTTT. It codes for CASSVGTGGTEAFF. The chain joins TRBV5-5 to TRBJ1-1; TRBD1 agrees at 11 bases. CDR1 SGHKS and CDR2 YYEKEE come from the germline V gene (reference sequence). The V and J ends lost 4 bases and 4 bases, in that order; junction bases with no gene match: 3. The CDR3 contains 14 residues.

The chain joins TRBV5-6 to TRBJ2-1; D perhaps matches TRBD1 (5 bases). This CDR3 is built from 16 residues. Trimming removed 4 bases at V and 4 bases at J, with 18 bases between. Per the germline V gene, CDR1 is SGHDT and CDR2 is YYEEEE. CDR3 nucleotides: TGTGCCAGCAGCCTGGGGCGGCTAGGGGATTACAATGAGCAGTTCTTC. Translated: CASSLGRLGDYNEQFF.

This chain connects TRBV30 to TRBJ2-1; no reliable D call. CDR3 length: 11 amino acids. The germline CDR1 and CDR2 sequences are GTSNPN and SVGIG (reference sequence). The ends were cut back, 5 bases at V and 4 bases at J, with 6 bases in the middle. The CDR3 reads CAWANYNEQFF. The DNA of the CDR3 is TGTGCCTGGGCAAATTACAATGAGCAGTTCTTC. The full variable domain, in which reference TRBV30 and TRBJ2-1 provide the parts outside the CDR3, is SQTIHQWPATLVQPVGSPLSLECTVEGTSNPNLYWYRQAAGRGLQLLFYSVGIGQISSEVPQNLSASRPQDRQFILSSKKLLLSDSGFYLCAWANYNEQFFGPGTRLTVL.

The chain combines TRBV3-1 (or the pseudogene TRBV3-2) with TRBJ2-2; TRBD2 agrees at 11 bases. Germline CDR1 reads LGHDT; CDR2 reads YNNKEL (reference sequence). Trimming at V came to 3 bases and at J to 8 bases, leaving 8 bases not matched to a gene. This CDR3 region has 16 residues. The CDR3 coding sequence is TGTGCCAGCAGCCATCGACTAGCGGGATGGCTTGGGGAGCTGTTTTTT. Residues: CASSHRLAGWLGELFF.

This clone is categorized as medium-sized. This chain joins TRBV7-2 and TRBJ2-2; 12 bases are shared with TRBD1. The germline V gene encodes CDR1 SGHTA and CDR2 FQGNSA. The CDR3 extends over 16 amino acids. V dropped 5 bases and J dropped 5; count of bases not matched to a gene: 6. The CDR3 sequence is CASSDGDRGPTGELFF. CDR3 coding DNA: TGTGCCAGCAGCGATGGGGACAGGGGGCCTACCGGGGAGCTGTTTTTT.

V and J are TRBV7-2 and TRBJ2-7; the match to TRBD2 covers 7 bases. Germline trimming cut 1 base from V and 4 bases from J; bases unmatched to any gene: 7. Germline loops: CDR1 SGHTA, CDR2 FQGNSA. The CDR3 covers 15 residues. Written as DNA, the CDR3 is TGTGCCAGCAGCTTAGAGCGGGACCCGACGTACGAGCAGTACTTC. Its protein product is CASSLERDPTYEQYF.

This clone was detected only a few times. The chain carries TRBV10-3 and TRBJ1-6; D remains unclear. The CDR3 covers 13 residues. The V end lost 6 bases, the J end lost 9 bases, and 12 bases lay between the germline ends. The germline V gene has CDR1 ENHRY and CDR2 SYGVKD. In DNA, the CDR3 is TGTGCCATCAGAGTGCAGGAGGGTTCACCCCTCCACTTT. Translation gives CAIRVQEGSPLHF.

V is TRBV7-2 and J is TRBJ2-2, with TRBD1 as a possible D gene (5 bases). In germline, CDR1 is SGHTA, CDR2 FQGNSA. Trimming shortened V by 2 bases and J by 2 bases, and 9 bases separated the two germline ends. The CDR3 is 15 amino acids. CDR3 DNA sequence: TGTGCCAGCAGCTTAAGCAGGGCTAACACCGGGGAGCTGTTTTTT. Translation: CASSLSRANTGELFF.

V gene TRBV11-2 combines with J gene TRBJ2-2; tentative D call: TRBD1 (5 bases). Germline V CDR1 and CDR2: SGHAT, FQNNGV. There are 14 residues in the CDR3. V was trimmed by 3 bases and J by 5 bases, leaving 10 bases between them. In DNA, the CDR3 is TGTGCCAGCAGCTTTCAGGGAAGGACCGGGGAGCTGTTTTTT. Translated, it gives CASSFQGRTGELFF.

The chain uses TRBV21-1 and TRBJ2-6; the table's D gene call, TRBD2, was not cross checked with the DNA. TRBV21-1 is assigned pseudogene status. The CDR3 covers 22 residues. The CDR3 reads CASSKVRRGRGSRFPGANVLTF. The CDR3 region has the DNA TGTGCCAGCAGCAAAGTACGTCGCGGGAGGGGGTCCCGGTTCCCTGGGGCCAACGTCCTGACTTTC.

The rearrangement joins TRBV4-3 to TRBJ1-5; tentative D call: TRBD1 (5 bases). This CDR3 contains 14 residues. Germline V CDR1 and CDR2: LGHNA, YSLEER. V lost 0 bases and J lost 10, with 13 bases in between. CDR3 bases: TGCGCCAGCAGCCAAGAATATCGGGGGGGTCCCCAGCATTTT. It specifies CASSQEYRGGPQHF.

The V and J genes are TRBV7-2 and TRBJ2-5; D unclear. CDR1 and CDR2 from the germline V gene are SGHTA and FQGNSA. The V end was cut by 2 bases, the J end by 1 base, with 8 bases between. This CDR3 contains 14 residues. CDR3 loop: CASSLPRRQETQYF. For the CDR3, the DNA is TGTGCCAGCAGCTTACCTAGGCGCCAAGAGACCCAGTACTTC.

This clone came up a few times. V and J are TRBV5-8 and TRBJ2-7, with no clear D. Germline loops: CDR1 SGHTS, CDR2 YDEGEE. The CDR3 runs to 15 residues. V lost 1 base, J lost 1 base, and 12 bases lay in between. The CDR3 is CASSLRPTASYEQYF. In DNA, the CDR3 is TGTGCCAGCAGCTTGCGCCCCACTGCATCCTACGAGCAGTACTTC.

The chain combines TRBV11-2 with TRBJ2-5; D is ambiguous. Trimming removed 5 bases from V and 3 bases from J, with 13 bases in between. This CDR3 is built from 14 residues. CDR1 is SGHAT and CDR2 is FQNNGV in the germline V gene. Here the CDR3 reads CASSLARSKETQYF. The CDR3 nucleotides read TGTGCCAGCAGCCTTGCTCGGAGCAAAGAGACCCAGTACTTC.

The chain has TRBV3-1 (or the pseudogene TRBV3-2) and TRBJ2-7; D is perhaps TRBD1 (5 bases). Deletions cut 1 base from V and 4 bases from J, with 14 bases between. The CDR3 totals 15 residues. CDR1 and CDR2 from the germline V gene are LGHDT and YNNKEL (reference sequence). CDR3 protein: CASSQGPQKGYEQYF. The CDR3 DNA sequence: TGTGCCAGCAGCCAAGGGCCCCAAAAGGGGTACGAGCAGTACTTC.

J is TRBJ1-2 and V is TRBV6-2 or TRBV6-3; D perhaps matches TRBD1 (6 bases). Germline loops: CDR1 MNHEY, CDR2 SVGEGT. The CDR3 is made up of 14 amino acids. V was cut by 5 bases and J by 7 bases, with 17 bases left in between. In DNA, the CDR3 is TGTGCCAGCAGTCCAGAGACAGGAGGTCCTGGCTACACCTTC. Its protein is CASSPETGGPGYTF.

J is TRBJ1-3 and V is TRBV6-2 or TRBV6-3; TRBD1 is a possible D gene (6 bases). The CDR3 spans 16 residues. Germline V CDR1 and CDR2: MNHEY, SVGEGT. V was shortened by 4 bases and J by 0 bases, with 13 bases between the two germline ends. CDR3 in amino acids: CASSSTLGHSGNTIYF. DNA of the CDR3: TGTGCCAGCAGTTCCACCCTGGGACACTCTGGAAACACCATATATTTT.

This clone was picked up one time. This sequence joins TRBV4-2 and TRBJ2-2, with TRBD2 matching over 10 bases. The germline gives CDR1 LGHNA, CDR2 YNFKEQ. This CDR3 is built from 17 residues. Trimming at V came to 0 bases and at J to 5 bases, leaving 6 bases not matched to a gene. CDR3 in amino acids: CASSQEGASGRTGELFF. The CDR3, as DNA: TGTGCCAGCAGCCAAGAGGGGGCTAGCGGGAGAACCGGGGAGCTGTTTTTT.

The V call is TRBV5-1, the J call TRBJ2-3, with a tentative D call TRBD2 (5 bases). V lost 2 bases and J lost 6, with 16 bases in between. The germline V gene encodes CDR1 SGHRS and CDR2 YFSETQ. The CDR3 runs 15 residues. CDR3 bases: TGCGCCAGCAGCTTTGGGAGCGAGAGAGGGGATACGCAGTATTTT. Residues: CASSFGSERGDTQYF.

The chain joins TRBV5-1 to TRBJ2-5, with TRBD2 matching over 13 bases. Germline CDR1 SGHRS, CDR2 YFSETQ. This CDR3 has 14 amino acids. Trimming at V came to 6 bases and at J to 2 bases, leaving 1 base not matched to a gene. DNA for the CDR3: TGCGCCAGCAAGGGACTAGCGGGGCAAGAGACCCAGTACTTC. Amino acids: CASKGLAGQETQYF.

The chain has TRBV27 and TRBJ1-4; the D gene is possibly TRBD1 (5 bases). The CDR3 sequence is 14 residues long. Germline V gives CDR1 MNHEY, CDR2 SMNVEV (reference sequence). Trimming removed 3 bases at V and 8 bases at J, with 13 bases between. Here the CDR3 DNA reads TGTGCCAGCAGTTTTAGCGGGGCTGGGGAAAAACTGTTTTTT. Encoded protein: CASSFSGAGEKLFF.